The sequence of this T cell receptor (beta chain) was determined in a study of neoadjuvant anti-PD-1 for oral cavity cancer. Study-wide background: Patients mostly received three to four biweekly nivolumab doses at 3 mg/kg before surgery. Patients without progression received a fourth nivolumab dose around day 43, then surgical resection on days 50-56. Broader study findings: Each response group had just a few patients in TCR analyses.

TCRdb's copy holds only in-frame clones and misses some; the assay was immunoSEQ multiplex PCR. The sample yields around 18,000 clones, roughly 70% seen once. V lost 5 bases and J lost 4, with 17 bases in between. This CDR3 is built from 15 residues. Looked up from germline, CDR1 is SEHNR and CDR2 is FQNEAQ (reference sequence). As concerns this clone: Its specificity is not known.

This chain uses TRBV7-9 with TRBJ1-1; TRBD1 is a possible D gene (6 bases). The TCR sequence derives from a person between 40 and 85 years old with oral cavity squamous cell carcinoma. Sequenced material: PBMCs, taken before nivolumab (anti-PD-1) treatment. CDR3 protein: CASSLLGGLGTEAFF. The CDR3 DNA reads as TGTGCCAGCAGCCTGTTGGGGGGCCTGGGCACTGAAGCTTTCTTT.